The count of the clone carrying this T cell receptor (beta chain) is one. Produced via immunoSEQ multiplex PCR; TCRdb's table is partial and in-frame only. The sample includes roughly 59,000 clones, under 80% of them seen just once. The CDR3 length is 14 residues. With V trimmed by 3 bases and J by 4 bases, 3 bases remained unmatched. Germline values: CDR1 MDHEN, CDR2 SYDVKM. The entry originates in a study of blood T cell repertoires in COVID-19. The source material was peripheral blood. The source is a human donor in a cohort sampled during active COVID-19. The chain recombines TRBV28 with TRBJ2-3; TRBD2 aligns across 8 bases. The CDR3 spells CASSFGGVADTQYF. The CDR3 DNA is TGTGCCAGCAGTTTCGGGGGGGTGGCAGATACGCAGTATTTT.